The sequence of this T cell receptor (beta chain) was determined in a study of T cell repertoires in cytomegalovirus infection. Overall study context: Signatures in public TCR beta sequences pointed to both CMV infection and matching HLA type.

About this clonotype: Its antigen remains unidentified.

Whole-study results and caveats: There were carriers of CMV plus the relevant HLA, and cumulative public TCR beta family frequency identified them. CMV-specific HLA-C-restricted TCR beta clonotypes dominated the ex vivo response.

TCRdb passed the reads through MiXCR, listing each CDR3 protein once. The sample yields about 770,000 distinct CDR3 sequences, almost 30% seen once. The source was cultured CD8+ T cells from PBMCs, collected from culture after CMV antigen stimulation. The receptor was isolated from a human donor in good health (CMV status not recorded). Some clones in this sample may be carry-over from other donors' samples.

CDR3 sequence (DNA): TGTGCCAGCAGTGAGGTAGCGGGGAACTATGGCTACACCTTC. Translating it yields CASSEVAGNYGYTF. This chain joins TRBV2 and TRBJ1-2; D unclear. The germline V and J ends were trimmed by 3 bases and 2 bases, with 10 bases remaining between them. Per the germline V gene, CDR1 is SNHLY and CDR2 is FYNNEI. This CDR3 has 14 residues.